Presented here are 19 T cell receptor beta chains from one specimen sequenced in a study of glioma-infiltrating T cells after dendritic cell vaccination. Time point specified: after dendritic cell vaccination, including at tumor progression/relapse. Sequencing was performed with immunoSEQ multiplex PCR; in TCRdb, only in-frame clones are kept and a portion is missing. The sample lists more than 55,000 clones, more than 75% seen once, with about 8.1% in the top ten. The sample consisted of blood, taken after dendritic cell vaccination. The receptor set was obtained from a human donor with glioblastoma.

This chain joins TRBV5-4 and TRBJ2-5; TRBD1 agrees at 7 bases. V shed 4 bases and J 5 bases; nucleotides not matched to a gene: 20. The germline V gene has CDR1 SGHNT and CDR2 YYREEE (reference sequence). This CDR3 is 18 amino acids long. The CDR3 DNA is TGTGCCAGCAGCCCCTCAGGGGGTATACCGGCCCGTGGGGAGACCCAGTACTTC. The encoded protein is CASSPSGGIPARGETQYF.

This clone was picked up a small number of times. This sequence joins TRBV5-1 and TRBJ1-4; 7 positions agree with TRBD1. V dropped 7 bases and J dropped 2; count of bases not matched to a gene: 8. The CDR3 is 15 amino acids. CDR1 is SGHRS and CDR2 is YFSETQ in the germline V gene. CDR3 loop: CASRGTVSTNEKLFF. The DNA for the CDR3 is TGCGCCAGCCGCGGGACAGTCTCTACTAATGAAAAACTGTTTTTT.

This clone was observed once. This chain uses TRBV30 with TRBJ2-1, with 11 positions matching TRBD1. Germline V CDR1 and CDR2: GTSNPN, SVGIG (reference sequence). This CDR3 contains 15 residues. V was clipped by 0 bases and J by 3 bases; unmatched bases: 1. The CDR3 DNA reads TGTGCCTGGAGTGTCGGGACAGGGGGCTACAATGAGCAGTTCTTC. This sequence encodes CAWSVGTGGYNEQFF.

The chain uses TRBV6-1 and TRBJ2-1, with 9 bases fitting TRBD2. The junction had 9 bases not matched to a gene; V was cut back by 1 base and J by 5 bases. Germline CDR1 is MNHNS and CDR2 is SASEGT. The CDR3 covers 17 residues. CDR3 region: CASSEDSRGGLHNEQFF. The CDR3 coding sequence is TGTGCCAGCAGTGAAGACTCGCGGGGGGGCCTCCACAATGAGCAGTTCTTC.

V and J are TRBV5-1 and TRBJ2-7; TRBD1 agrees at 7 bases. The CDR3 covers 13 residues. Germline trimming cut 3 bases from V and 5 bases from J; bases unmatched to any gene: 5. Germline CDR1 SGHRS, CDR2 YFSETQ. The CDR3 sequence: CASSSGTVNEQYF. The CDR3 DNA sequence: TGCGCCAGCAGCTCCGGGACAGTCAACGAGCAGTACTTC.

The V gene is TRBV4-1, the J gene TRBJ2-4; 10 positions agree with TRBD2. CDR1 and CDR2 (germline): MGHRA, YSYEKL. Trimming cost V 1 base and J 2 bases; bases outside gene matches: 8. This CDR3 has 18 amino acids. Written as DNA, the CDR3 is TGCGCCAGCAGCCAAGGTCGAGCGGGGGGGTCAACCAAAAACATTCAGTACTTC. Translation: CASSQGRAGGSTKNIQYF.

The rearrangement joins TRBV10-1 to TRBJ2-7, with D maybe TRBD1 (5 bases). This CDR3 has 12 amino acids. The germline V gene has CDR1 WNHNN and CDR2 SYGVQD (reference sequence). V was shortened by 2 bases and J by 7 bases, with 9 bases between the two germline ends. CDR3 coding DNA: TGCGCCAGCAGTGAGAACAAGGGGGAGCAGTACTTC. Its translation: CASSENKGEQYF.

This clone appeared a single time. The V call is TRBV7-9, the J call TRBJ1-1, with 10 bases identical to TRBD1. Germline V gene data show CDR1 as SEHNR and CDR2 as FQNEAQ (reference sequence). With V trimmed by 5 bases and J by 3 bases, 3 bases remained unmatched. This CDR3 is 14 amino acids long. CDR3 sequence reads: CASSLGTGDTEAFF. For the CDR3, the DNA is TGTGCCAGCAGCCTAGGGACAGGGGACACTGAAGCTTTCTTT.

This clone was detected only a few times. V and J are TRBV7-3 and TRBJ2-1; 7 nucleotides line up with TRBD1. Germline lookup yields CDR1 SGHTA and CDR2 FQGTGA. The J segment lost 9 bases and the V segment lost 4 bases, leaving 6 bases of the junction unmatched. This CDR3 is built from 13 residues. The DNA of the CDR3 is TGTGCCAGCAGCTCCGCGAACAGGGGTGAGCAGTTCTTC. It translates to CASSSANRGEQFF.

The gene calls are TRBV11-2 and TRBJ2-3, with 11 bases that match TRBD2. This CDR3 is 15 amino acids long. Trimming cost V 6 bases and J 2 bases; bases outside gene matches: 4. CDR1 and CDR2 (germline): SGHAT, FQNNGV. The CDR3 here is CASRGLAAYTDTQYF. Here the CDR3 DNA reads TGTGCCAGCAGGGGACTAGCGGCCTACACAGATACGCAGTATTTT.

This clone has a single count. This rearrangement joins TRBV6-5 to TRBJ1-1, with a tentative D call TRBD1 (6 bases). The V and J ends lost 4 bases and 5 bases respectively, with 11 bases between them. This CDR3 is 13 amino acids long. Germline loops: CDR1 MNHEY, CDR2 SVGAGI. CDR3 sequence (DNA): TGTGCCAGCAGTTCCCAGGGGCCGACTGAAGCTTTCTTT. This translates into CASSSQGPTEAFF.

V and J are TRBV6-4 and TRBJ2-3, with a tentative D call TRBD2 (5 bases). This CDR3 is 16 amino acids long. Germline loops: CDR1 MRHNA, CDR2 SNTAGT. Trimming left V 1 base short and J 6 bases short, with 17 bases between. The CDR3 loop reads CASSDYLGSTRDTQYF. The CDR3 nucleotides read TGTGCCAGCAGTGACTACCTAGGGAGTACGAGGGATACGCAGTATTTT.

V and J are TRBV6-6 and TRBJ2-2; the match to TRBD2 covers 12 bases. J was trimmed by 4 bases and V by 7 bases; bases with no gene match: 1. CDR1 and CDR2 from the germline V gene are MNHNY and SVGAGI (reference sequence). This CDR3 region has 14 residues. The CDR3 loop reads CASKLAGGTGELFF. The CDR3 DNA is TGTGCCAGCAAACTAGCGGGGGGCACCGGGGAGCTGTTTTTT.

This chain connects TRBV9 to TRBJ2-7, with TRBD1 matching over 7 bases. Germline assignment: CDR1 SGDLS and CDR2 YYNGEE. Trimming cost V 0 bases and J 5 bases; bases outside gene matches: 5. The CDR3 runs to 14 residues. The chain's CDR3 is CASSVGQGPHEQYF. CDR3 DNA sequence: TGTGCCAGCAGCGTAGGACAGGGTCCCCACGAGCAGTACTTC.

The rearrangement uses TRBV11-3 and TRBJ2-5; D is possibly TRBD1 (6 bases). The CDR3 is 15 amino acids. Per the germline V gene, CDR1 is SGHNT and CDR2 is YENEEA. With 4 bases removed from V and 5 bases from J, the gap between germline ends came to 17 bases. The CDR3 DNA follows: TGTGCCAGCAGCTCACGCACCGGGACATTGGAGACCCAGTACTTC. Encoded protein: CASSSRTGTLETQYF.

V gene TRBV11-2 combines with J gene TRBJ2-1; weak D call: TRBD2 (5 bases). The CDR3 totals 13 residues. Germline values: CDR1 SGHAT, CDR2 FQNNGV. The V end was cut by 4 bases, the J end by 8 bases, with 12 bases between. CDR3 loop: CASSSGILDEQFF. CDR3 sequence (DNA): TGTGCCAGCAGCTCGGGGATTTTGGATGAGCAGTTCTTC.

The chain combines TRBV5-6 with TRBJ1-2, with 7 nucleotides matching TRBD1. The CDR3 spans 14 residues. With V trimmed by 4 bases and J by 5 bases, 8 bases remained unmatched. Germline CDR1 and CDR2: SGHDT and YYEEEE. CDR3 residues: CASSATGTAYGYTF. In nucleotides, the CDR3 is TGTGCCAGCAGCGCAACCGGGACAGCGTATGGCTACACCTTC. Variable domain in full (rest from reference TRBV5-6 and TRBJ1-2): DAGVTQSPTHLIKTRGQQVTLRCSPKSGHDTVSWYQQALGQGPQFIFQYYEEEERQRGNFPDRFSGHQFPNYSSELNVNALLLGDSALYLCASSATGTAYGYTFGSGTRLTVV.

This clone was counted a single time. The junction departs from germline at one end; a sequencing error may be responsible. Other DNA sequences in the sample encode the same CDR3. This chain joins TRBV4-2 and TRBJ1-6; TRBD1 agrees at 7 bases. This CDR3 comprises 16 residues. Germline lookup yields CDR1 LGHNA and CDR2 YNFKEQ. This CDR3 is CASSHDRDAYNSPLHF. The CDR3 DNA reads as TGTGCCAGCAGCCACGACAGGGACGCCTATAATTCCCCCCTCCACTTT.

The rearrangement uses TRBV5-4 and TRBJ1-2, with 7 bases aligning to TRBD1. The CDR3 is made up of 14 amino acids. The germline V gene has CDR1 SGHNT and CDR2 YYREEE (reference sequence). V shed 0 bases, J shed 6 bases, and the junction held 5 bases outside the gene matches. The CDR3 DNA reads as TGTGCCAGCAGCTTGGCCGGGACAGTCAATGGCTACACCTTC. Translated, it gives CASSLAGTVNGYTF. The full variable domain, its missing parts supplied by reference TRBV5-4 and TRBJ1-2, is ETGVTQSPTHLIKTRGQQVTLRCSSQSGHNTVSWYQQALGQGPQFIFQYYREEENGRGNFPPRFSGLQFPNYSSELNVNALELDDSALYLCASSLAGTVNGYTFGSGTRLTVV.